This T cell receptor (beta chain) is from a study of shared clonotypes between healthy human individuals. Assay used: immunoSEQ multiplex PCR; TCRdb lists only in-frame clones, some missing. The sample lists around 700,000 clones, about two thirds seen once, with under 2% in the top ten. The trim removed 4 bases at V and 0 bases at J, leaving 3 bases unmatched. The CDR3 has 15 residues. Germline V gene sequence: CDR1 SGHNT, CDR2 YYREEE (reference sequence). This chain joins TRBV5-4 and TRBJ2-1; 8 positions match TRBD2. This clonotype was obtained from a young woman in good health. The sequenced material came from memory CD4+ T cells sorted from blood. Subset defined: CD45RA-negative fraction. The CDR3 coding sequence is TGTGCCAGCAGCCACACTAGCGGCTCCTACAATGAGCAGTTCTTC. Translated, it gives CASSHTSGSYNEQFF.